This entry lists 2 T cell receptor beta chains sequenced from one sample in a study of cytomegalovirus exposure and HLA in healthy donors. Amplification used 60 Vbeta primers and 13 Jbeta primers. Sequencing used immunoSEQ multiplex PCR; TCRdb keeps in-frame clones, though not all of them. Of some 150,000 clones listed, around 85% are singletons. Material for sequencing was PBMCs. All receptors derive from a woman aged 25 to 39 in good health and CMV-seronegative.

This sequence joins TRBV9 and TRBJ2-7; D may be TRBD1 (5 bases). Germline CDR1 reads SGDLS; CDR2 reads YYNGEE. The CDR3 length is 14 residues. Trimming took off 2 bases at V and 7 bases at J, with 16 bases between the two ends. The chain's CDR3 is CASSVSDTKEEQYF. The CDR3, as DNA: TGTGCCAGCAGCGTTTCGGACACTAAGGAGGAGCAGTACTTC. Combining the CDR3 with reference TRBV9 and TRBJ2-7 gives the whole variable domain DSGVTQTPKHLITATGQRVTLRCSPRSGDLSVYWYQQSLDQGLQFLIQYYNGEERAKGNILERFSAQQFPDLHSELNLSSLELGDSALYFCASSVSDTKEEQYFGPGTRLTVT.

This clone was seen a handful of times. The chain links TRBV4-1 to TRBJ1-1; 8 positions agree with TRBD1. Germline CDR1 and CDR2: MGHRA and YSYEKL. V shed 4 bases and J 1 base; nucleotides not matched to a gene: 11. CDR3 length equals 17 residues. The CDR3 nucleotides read TGCGCCAGCAGCCCCCCACGGAGGACAGGGCAGAACACTGAAGCTTTCTTT. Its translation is CASSPPRRTGQNTEAFF.